The 24 T cell receptor beta chains below all came from one sample that was sequenced in a study of cytomegalovirus exposure and HLA in healthy donors (dated by TCRdb to between 2016 and 2019). Libraries were built with the immunoSEQ multiplex PCR assay. A mixture of 60 forward primers for TCR Vbeta segments and 13 reverse primers for TCR Jbeta segments was used in the multiplex PCR. TCRdb carries this immuneACCESS record with in-frame sequences only. Its versions omit some clonotypes, under half of them owing to an unresolved V gene in the studies checked, with the rest unexplained. The sample table records 150,000 to 200,000 clones; 84% of these occur just once. The ten top clones hold roughly 5.2% of the sample. Sequencing was carried out using PBMCs. These receptors were obtained from a man aged 18 to 29 in good health and CMV-seronegative.

This clone was recorded only once. The V call is TRBV5-1, the J call TRBJ1-4; D possibly corresponds to TRBD1 (5 bases). Per germline, CDR1 SGHRS and CDR2 YFSETQ. With 0 bases removed from V and 7 bases from J, the gap between germline ends came to 16 bases. The CDR3 runs 16 residues. In DNA form, the CDR3 reads TGCGCCAGCAGCTTGGCCCTTGGCCTCGGGGGTGAAAAACTGTTTTTT. It encodes CASSLALGLGGEKLFF.

The rearrangement uses TRBV9 and TRBJ1-3; D may be TRBD1 (6 bases). CDR1 is SGDLS, CDR2 YYNGEE, per germline. Trimming took off 3 bases at V and 0 bases at J, with 10 bases between the two ends. This CDR3 spans 15 amino acids. The CDR3 region has the DNA TGTGCCAGCAGCGCCCGGGACAACTCTGGAAACACCATATATTTT. This translates into CASSARDNSGNTIYF.

The chain joins TRBV7-8 to TRBJ2-2; 11 bases map to TRBD2. Germline lookup yields CDR1 SGHVS and CDR2 FQNEAQ. The trim removed 9 bases at V and 6 bases at J, leaving 6 bases unmatched. CDR3 length equals 14 residues. The CDR3 region is CASTGTSGPGELFF. The CDR3, as DNA: TGTGCCAGTACCGGGACTAGCGGTCCCGGGGAGCTGTTTTTT.

This clone came up once. The J gene is TRBJ2-3, the V gene TRBV6-1; 7 nucleotides match TRBD1. J lost 0 bases, V lost 7 bases, and 4 bases had no gene match. This CDR3 contains 14 residues. In germline, CDR1 is MNHNS, CDR2 SASEGT. This chain's CDR3 is CASKMGQSTDTQYF. The CDR3 region has the DNA TGTGCCAGCAAGATGGGACAGAGCACAGATACGCAGTATTTT.

The chain carries TRBV7-2 and TRBJ2-7; D is uncertain. V was shortened by 3 bases and J by 6 bases, with 15 bases between the two germline ends. The length of the CDR3 is 14 residues. The germline V gene has CDR1 SGHTA and CDR2 FQGNSA. This chain's CDR3 is CASSFGSPVVEQYF. In nucleotides, the CDR3 is TGTGCCAGCAGCTTCGGTAGTCCGGTAGTCGAGCAGTACTTC.

This clone was detected once. The chain joins TRBV18 to TRBJ2-7; maybe TRBD2 (6 bases). Germline V gene sequence: CDR1 KGHSH, CDR2 LQKENI. The germline V and J ends were trimmed by 4 bases and 1 base, with 8 bases remaining between them. The CDR3 extends over 13 amino acids. The CDR3 spells CASSRGMSYEQYF. The CDR3 bases are TGTGCCAGCTCACGCGGGATGTCCTACGAGCAGTACTTC.

This chain connects TRBV19 to TRBJ2-3, with D possibly TRBD1 on 5 matching bases. The V gene's germline CDR1 is LNHDA and CDR2 SQIVND (reference sequence). The V and J ends lost 6 bases and 4 bases respectively, with 14 bases between them. The CDR3 runs 14 residues. The CDR3 bases are TGTGCCAGTAGCAGCAGGGCCACCCCAGATACGCAGTATTTT. Residues: CASSSRATPDTQYF.

J is TRBJ1-1 and V is TRBV7-9, with 8 bases that match TRBD1. V was pared by 5 bases and J by 1 base, with 9 bases of the junction left unmatched. The length of the CDR3 is 16 residues. Germline assignment: CDR1 SEHNR and CDR2 FQNEAQ (reference sequence). CDR3 loop: CASSDTGGIKNTEAFF. CDR3 DNA sequence: TGTGCCAGCAGCGATACAGGGGGGATAAAGAACACTGAAGCTTTCTTT.

J is TRBJ2-3 and V is TRBV11-3, with a possible D match to TRBD2 (6 bases). There are 13 residues in the CDR3. The germline V gene encodes CDR1 SGHNT and CDR2 YENEEA. V was clipped by 0 bases and J by 10 bases, with 11 bases between them. The CDR3 here is CASSLDQGGAQYF. In DNA form, the CDR3 reads TGTGCCAGCAGCTTAGATCAAGGAGGGGCGCAGTATTTT.

This rearrangement joins TRBV6-5 to TRBJ2-1; TRBD1 aligns across 7 bases. Trimming removed 6 bases from V and 6 bases from J; junction bases left unmatched: 11. This CDR3 is built from 15 residues. Per the germline V gene, CDR1 is MNHEY and CDR2 is SVGAGI. The CDR3 coding sequence is TGTGCCAGCAGCCGCGACAGGGAATTCTCCAATGAGCAGTTCTTC. Translation gives CASSRDREFSNEQFF.

The J gene is TRBJ2-3, the V gene TRBV5-1; the D gene is possibly TRBD1 (6 bases). The ends were cut back, 3 bases at V and 2 bases at J, with 10 bases in the middle. Germline values: CDR1 SGHRS, CDR2 YFSETQ. There are 14 residues in the CDR3. The CDR3 DNA reads TGCGCCAGCAGCTCACAGGGTTTCACAGATACGCAGTATTTT. Protein sequence: CASSSQGFTDTQYF.

The chain uses TRBV2 and TRBJ2-7; D is perhaps TRBD1 (5 bases). This CDR3 has 12 residues. The V gene's germline CDR1 is SNHLY and CDR2 FYNNEI. The V and J ends lost 6 bases and 4 bases respectively, with 10 bases between them. The CDR3 reads CASRATGYEQYF. DNA for the CDR3: TGTGCCAGCAGGGCCACAGGTTACGAGCAGTACTTC.

This sequence joins TRBV4-1 and TRBJ1-5; the match to TRBD1 covers 10 bases. V shed 3 bases, J shed 3 bases, and the junction held 11 bases outside the gene matches. CDR3 length: 18 residues. CDR1 MGHRA and CDR2 YSYEKL come from the germline V gene. CDR3 protein: CASSQVWDRGRLNQPQHF. As DNA, the CDR3 is TGCGCCAGCAGCCAGGTCTGGGACAGGGGTAGACTCAATCAGCCCCAGCATTTT.

This rearrangement joins TRBV9 to TRBJ2-5, with 8 bases matching TRBD2. Germline-derived CDR1 and CDR2 are SGDLS and YYNGEE. Trimming removed 0 bases from V and 5 bases from J; junction bases left unmatched: 6. The CDR3 runs to 15 residues. CDR3 DNA sequence: TGTGCCAGCAGCGTAGATAGCGGGACCCGGGAGACCCAGTACTTC. Translation: CASSVDSGTRETQYF.

This clone has more than one count but fewer than ten. The J gene is TRBJ1-3, the V gene TRBV6-5; D not certain. The CDR3 contains 14 residues. Germline CDR1 is MNHEY and CDR2 is SVGAGI. The V end lost 0 bases, the J end lost 8 bases, and 11 bases lay between the germline ends. Here the CDR3 DNA reads TGTGCCAGCAGTTACTCGGATGGAGGCCACACCATATATTTT. Residues: CASSYSDGGHTIYF.

This clone was observed once. The chain combines TRBV6-5 with TRBJ2-5, with TRBD1 matching 11 bases. Trimming at V came to 3 bases and at J to 9 bases, leaving 6 bases not matched to a gene. CDR3 length: 14 amino acids. Per germline, CDR1 MNHEY and CDR2 SVGAGI. As DNA, the CDR3 is TGTGCCAGCAGTTATGGACAGGGGGCGGCGGCCCAGTACTTC. Amino acids: CASSYGQGAAAQYF.

The chain couples TRBV30 to TRBJ1-1, with TRBD1 as a possible D gene (6 bases). This CDR3 comprises 13 residues. Trimming took 3 bases from V and 3 from J, leaving 11 bases between them. The germline V gene encodes CDR1 GTSNPN and CDR2 SVGIG (reference sequence). The CDR3 DNA sequence: TGTGCCTGGAGCGGACAGTTCGACACTGAAGCTTTCTTT. It is translated as CAWSGQFDTEAFF.

The chain recombines TRBV7-8 with TRBJ2-1, with 10 positions matching TRBD1. The CDR3 spans 15 residues. Per the germline V gene, CDR1 is SGHVS and CDR2 is FQNEAQ. V lost 5 bases to trimming and J lost 4 bases; unmatched junction nucleotides: 5. The CDR3 region has the DNA TGTGCCAGCAGCACCCGGGACAGGGGATACAATGAGCAGTTCTTC. Translating gives CASSTRDRGYNEQFF.

The CDR3 loop reads CASSSGTGSYEQYF. In DNA form, the CDR3 reads TGTGCCAGCAGCTCCGGGACTGGGTCCTACGAGCAGTACTTC. The chain uses TRBV5-4 and TRBJ2-7; D perhaps matches TRBD2 (6 bases). The CDR3 loop spans 14 amino acids. Deletions cut 3 bases from V and 1 base from J, with 11 bases between. The germline V gene encodes CDR1 SGHNT and CDR2 YYREEE (reference sequence).

Concerning this clone itself: Sequence at one end of the junction differs from germline and may be a read error. The J gene is TRBJ1-2, the V gene TRBV7-9; 7 nucleotides line up with TRBD1. The CDR3 length is 14 residues. Germline V gene sequence: CDR1 SEHNR, CDR2 FQNEAQ (reference sequence). This CDR3 reads CSSSLLTGNYGYTF. Written as DNA, the CDR3 is TGTTCCAGCAGCTTATTGACAGGGAACTATGGCTACACCTTC.

The chain has TRBV21-1 and TRBJ1-4; TRBD1 is the table's D call, not checked against the DNA. TRBV21-1 is a recognized pseudogene. CDR3 length: 17 residues. In DNA, the CDR3 is TGTGCCAGCAGCAAATGTGGAACAGGGGGTAGTAATGAAAAACTGTTTTTT. Amino acid sequence: CASSKCGTGGSNEKLFF.

This chain links TRBV7-9 with TRBJ2-6; maybe TRBD2 (7 bases). CDR3 length: 19 amino acids. Germline CDR1 is SEHNR and CDR2 is FQNEAQ (reference sequence). The V end was cut by 1 base, the J end by 2 bases, with 18 bases between. CDR3 DNA sequence: TGTGCCAGCAGCTTAGAGGGGGGGCCACCAGCCCCTGGGGCCAACGTCCTGACTTTC. It encodes CASSLEGGPPAPGANVLTF. The full variable domain, in which reference TRBV7-9 and TRBJ2-6 provide the parts outside the CDR3, is DTGVSQNPRHKITKRGQNVTFRCDPISEHNRLYWYRQTLGQGPEFLTYFQNEAQLEKSRLLSDRFSAERPKGSFSTLEIQRTEQGDSAMYLCASSLEGGPPAPGANVLTFGAGSRLTVL.

The V and J genes are TRBV18 and TRBJ1-3; D might be TRBD1 (6 bases). Germline V gives CDR1 KGHSH, CDR2 LQKENI. This CDR3 is 17 amino acids long. V shed 3 bases and J shed 0 bases, with 15 bases lying between them. This CDR3 reads CASSPMMDSHSGNTIYF. The CDR3 DNA is TGTGCCAGCTCACCTATGATGGACAGCCACTCTGGAAACACCATATATTTT. Using reference TRBV18 and TRBJ1-3 for the parts outside the CDR3, the full variable domain is NAGVMQNPRHLVRRRGQEARLRCSPMKGHSHVYWYRQLPEEGLKFMVYLQKENIIDESGMPKERFSAEFPKEGPSILRIQQVVRGDSAAYFCASSPMMDSHSGNTIYFGEGSWLTVV.

This sequence joins TRBV11-2 and TRBJ1-1, with D perhaps matching TRBD1 (5 bases). This CDR3 is built from 16 residues. The germline gives CDR1 SGHAT, CDR2 FQNNGV. The ends were cut back, 5 bases at V and 3 bases at J, with 19 bases in the middle. CDR3 sequence reads: CASSRVAGTGDTEAFF. The CDR3 DNA reads TGTGCCAGCAGCAGGGTGGCGGGGACGGGGGACACTGAAGCTTTCTTT.